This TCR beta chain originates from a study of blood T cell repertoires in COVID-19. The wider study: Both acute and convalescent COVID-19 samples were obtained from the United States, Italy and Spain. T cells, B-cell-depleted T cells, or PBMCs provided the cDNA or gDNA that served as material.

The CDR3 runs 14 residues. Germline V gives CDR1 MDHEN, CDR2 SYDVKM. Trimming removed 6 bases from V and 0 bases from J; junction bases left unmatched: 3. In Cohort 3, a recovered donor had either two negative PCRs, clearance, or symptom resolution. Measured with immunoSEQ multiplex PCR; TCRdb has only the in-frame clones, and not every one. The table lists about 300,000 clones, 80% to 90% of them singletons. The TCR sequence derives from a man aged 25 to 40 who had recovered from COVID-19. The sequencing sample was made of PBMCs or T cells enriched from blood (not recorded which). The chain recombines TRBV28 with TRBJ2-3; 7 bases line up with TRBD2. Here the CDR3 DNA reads TGTGCCAGCAGGGGGGGGTCTAGCACAGATACGCAGTATTTT. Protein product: CASRGGSSTDTQYF.